What follows describes a single T cell receptor beta chain. No antigen is known for it. The sample is drawn from a study of identical twins. General study findings and limits: Less excess twin sharing appeared in beta out-of-frame sequences. Models underpredicted monozygotic twin sharing of out-of-frame TCR alpha.

MiXCR was run by TCRdb on the 5' RACE reads, yielding one entry per CDR3 protein. The sample carries around 490,000 distinct CDR3 sequences, roughly 15% recorded once. Germline V gene data show CDR1 as MNHEY and CDR2 as SMNVEV (reference sequence). The CDR3 consists of 16 residues. V lost 0 bases, J lost 6 bases, and 10 bases stayed unmatched. These sequences were also reported in another study, on yellow fever vaccine responses in identical twins.

The chain joins TRBV27 to TRBJ2-7, with 8 bases matching TRBD2. This clonotype originated in a woman under 30 in good health. The sample consisted of CD4+ T cells sorted from blood. CDR3 nucleotides: TGTGCCAGCAGTTTATCCATAGCGGGAAAAGGAACCGAGCAGTACTTC. Translation: CASSLSIAGKGTEQYF.